This TCR beta chain emerged from a study of blood T cell repertoires in COVID-19. For the study at large: COVID-19 samples collected from the United States, Italy and Spain covered acute and convalescent phases. T cells, B-cell-depleted T cells, or PBMCs provided the cDNA or gDNA that served as material.

Data came from immunoSEQ multiplex PCR; TCRdb stores just in-frame clones and leaves some out. The data hold 360,000 or so clones, with about 90% observed a single time. Germline CDR1 reads LNHDA; CDR2 reads SQIVND (reference sequence). The CDR3 extends over 16 amino acids. V dropped 4 bases and J dropped 8 bases, with 21 bases sitting between them. This clone was picked up one time. The TCR was taken from a woman under 40 who had recovered from COVID-19. J is TRBJ2-1 and V is TRBV19, with a possible D match to TRBD2 (6 bases). The material sequenced was PBMCs or T cells enriched from blood (not recorded which). DNA of the CDR3: TGTGCCAGTAGTAGGGGGTTAGCGGATGTTACCTATGAGCAGTTCTTC. This codes for CASSRGLADVTYEQFF.